This T cell receptor beta chain was obtained from a study of blood T cell repertoires in COVID-19. Overall study context: PBMCs, B-cell-depleted T cells, or T cells provided the cDNA or gDNA that made up the material.

This CDR3 is built from 13 residues. Trimming shortened V by 5 bases and J by 7 bases, and 15 bases separated the two germline ends. Germline-derived CDR1 and CDR2 are SQVTM and ANQGSEA. Profiling relied on immunoSEQ multiplex PCR, and the TCRdb table lists in-frame clones only, not all of them. The sample includes about 60,000 clones, approximately 80% of them seen just once. The chain combines TRBV29-1 with TRBJ1-5; D is perhaps TRBD1 (5 bases). The sequence derives from a man in his sixties with acute or convalescent COVID-19. Input material: peripheral blood. CDR3 sequence reads: CSVTGGSGQPQHF. CDR3 coding DNA: TGCAGCGTTACGGGGGGGTCCGGGCAGCCCCAGCATTTT.